A single sample is the source of the 26 T cell receptor beta chains below, sequenced in a study of shared clonotypes between healthy human individuals. Generated by immunoSEQ multiplex PCR, the TCRdb table keeps only in-frame clones and is missing some. The table includes more than 2 million clones, approximately 94% detected once. Sequenced: naive CD4+ T cells sorted from blood. The subset denotes: CD45RA+ positively selected. These receptors were collected from a young man in good health.

As concerns this clone: Other DNA sequences of this sample code for an identical CDR3. V and J are TRBV2 and TRBJ2-2, with D tentatively TRBD2 (5 bases). Trimming shortened V by 7 bases and J by 1 base, and 7 bases separated the two germline ends. The CDR3 loop spans 13 amino acids. The germline gives CDR1 SNHLY, CDR2 FYNNEI. This chain's CDR3 is CASTGENTGELFF. In nucleotides, the CDR3 is TGTGCCAGCACCGGGGAGAACACCGGGGAGCTGTTTTTT.

This rearrangement joins TRBV10-3 to TRBJ1-2, with a possible D match to TRBD1 (5 bases). The CDR3 is 14 amino acids. Germline V gives CDR1 ENHRY, CDR2 SYGVKD. The V end was cut by 2 bases, the J end by 0 bases, with 7 bases between. For the CDR3, the DNA is TGTGCCATCAGTGAGGGGGGGACTAACTATGGCTACACCTTC. This translates into CAISEGGTNYGYTF.

The rearrangement joins TRBV18 to TRBJ1-3; tentatively, D is TRBD1 (5 bases). The V gene lost 2 bases and the J gene lost 4 bases, with 12 bases spanning the gap. Germline V CDR1 and CDR2: KGHSH, LQKENI. The CDR3 has 15 amino acids. CDR3 DNA sequence: TGTGCCAGCTCACCAGCAACAGGAGAAGGAAACACCATATATTTT. As protein: CASSPATGEGNTIYF.

The rearrangement joins TRBV9 to TRBJ2-1; 7 bases line up with TRBD2. The CDR3 totals 19 residues. CDR1 and CDR2 (germline): SGDLS, YYNGEE. Losses at the gene ends were 0 bases for V and 0 bases for J; bases not matched to a gene: 12. CDR3 coding DNA: TGTGCCAGCAGCGTAGCTAGTGTCGGGGGAGGGAGCTCCTACAATGAGCAGTTCTTC. It codes for CASSVASVGGGSSYNEQFF.

For this clone: Different DNA sequences within this sample yield the same CDR3. The rearrangement links TRBV29-1 to TRBJ1-2; unclear D gene. The length of the CDR3 is 12 residues. Germline assignment: CDR1 SQVTM and CDR2 ANQGSEA. Trimming removed 3 bases at V and 2 bases at J, with 7 bases between. In DNA form, the CDR3 reads TGCAGCGTTGACCCGGGGAACTATGGCTACACCTTC. It yields the protein CSVDPGNYGYTF.

V is TRBV13 and J is TRBJ2-1; D is perhaps TRBD2 (5 bases). CDR3 length: 17 residues. The germline gives CDR1 PRHDT, CDR2 FYEKMQ (reference sequence). V lost 0 bases to trimming and J lost 3 bases, with 15 bases between them. The CDR3 coding sequence is TGTGCCAGCAGCTTAGGGCCCTCGAGCGGCTACTACAATGAGCAGTTCTTC. Its protein is CASSLGPSSGYYNEQFF.

The genes are TRBV2 and TRBJ1-2; TRBD1 might be the D (5 bases). Germline assignment: CDR1 SNHLY and CDR2 FYNNEI. The CDR3 has 12 amino acids. Trimming removed 7 bases from V and 6 bases from J, with 12 bases in between. Written as DNA, the CDR3 is TGTGCCAGCATCGGGACTTCCGATGGCTACACCTTC. Translated: CASIGTSDGYTF.

This clone came up a few times. This chain's CDR3 is CASSDRGAYGYTF. For the CDR3, the DNA is TGTGCCAGCAGTGACAGGGGGGCCTATGGCTACACCTTC. V usage is TRBV6-1 and J usage is TRBJ1-2, with 7 bases that match TRBD1. CDR3 size: 13 residues. Germline V lookup: CDR1 MNHNS, CDR2 SASEGT. The V gene end was trimmed by 3 bases and the J gene end by 4 bases; junction bases not matched to a gene: 2.

This clone was seen once. The chain has TRBV29-1 and TRBJ1-2; 12 bases line up with TRBD1. Germline V gene data show CDR1 as SQVTM and CDR2 as ANQGSEA. CDR3 size: 15 residues. With V trimmed by 5 bases and J by 8 bases, 12 bases remained unmatched. CDR3 region: CSVKIAGQGAGGYTF. CDR3 in DNA: TGCAGCGTTAAAATCGCGGGACAGGGGGCTGGGGGCTACACCTTC. Drawing the rest from reference TRBV29-1 and TRBJ1-2, the complete variable domain is SAVISQKPSRDICQRGTSLTIQCQVDSQVTMMFWYRQQPGQSLTLIATANQGSEATYESGFVIDKFPISRPNLTFSTLTVSNMSPEDSSIYLCSVKIAGQGAGGYTFGSGTRLTVV.

The V and J genes are TRBV28 and TRBJ1-2, with D possibly matching TRBD1 (5 bases). The germline V gene has CDR1 MDHEN and CDR2 SYDVKM. The CDR3 extends over 14 amino acids. Trimming removed 6 bases at V and 2 bases at J, with 13 bases between. The CDR3 region has the DNA TGTGCCAGCAGCCCCGGGACGCTCAACTATGGCTACACCTTC. It specifies CASSPGTLNYGYTF.

V gene TRBV6-6 combines with J gene TRBJ2-2, with 8 bases identical to TRBD2. The CDR3 length is 14 residues. Trimming took 7 bases from V and 3 from J; bases not matched to a gene: 4. The germline gives CDR1 MNHNY, CDR2 SVGAGI (reference sequence). In nucleotides, the CDR3 is TGTGCCAGCAACCAGCGGGAGCACACCGGGGAGCTGTTTTTT. Residues: CASNQREHTGELFF.

The chain combines TRBV6-5 with TRBJ2-1; 10 bases agree with TRBD1. Losses at the gene ends were 6 bases for V and 8 bases for J; bases not matched to a gene: 7. Germline V gene sequence: CDR1 MNHEY, CDR2 SVGAGI. This CDR3 has 14 residues. The CDR3 here is CASSRGDRGYEQFF. The DNA for the CDR3 is TGTGCCAGCAGCAGGGGGGACAGGGGTTATGAGCAGTTCTTC.

The CDR3 DNA follows: TGCGCCAGCAGCTTGGGGCAGCAGTATGGCTACACCTTC. Its translation: CASSLGQQYGYTF. This chain joins TRBV5-1 and TRBJ1-2, with D unresolved. The germline CDR1 and CDR2 sequences are SGHRS and YFSETQ. Trimming cost V 0 bases and J 5 bases, with 8 bases left between them. The CDR3 covers 13 residues. The variable domain in full, with the rest retrieved from reference TRBV5-1 and TRBJ1-2, is KAGVTQTPRYLIKTRGQQVTLSCSPISGHRSVSWYQQTPGQGLQFLFEYFSETQRNKGNFPGRFSGRQFSNSRSEMNVSTLELGDSALYLCASSLGQQYGYTFGSGTRLTVV.

The chain uses TRBV5-4 and TRBJ1-2, with D unresolved. CDR3 length: 16 amino acids. Trimming removed 4 bases from V and 0 bases from J, with 16 bases in between. In germline, CDR1 is SGHNT, CDR2 YYREEE (reference sequence). In nucleotides, the CDR3 is TGTGCCAGCAGCCAGTTGCTCGGGAGAGCTAACTATGGCTACACCTTC. It yields the protein CASSQLLGRANYGYTF.

The chain joins TRBV4-3 to TRBJ2-5; D is ambiguous. V dropped 0 bases and J dropped 5 bases, with 10 bases sitting between them. This CDR3 comprises 14 residues. CDR1 is LGHNA and CDR2 is YSLEER in the germline V gene. This CDR3 reads CASSQEKGKETQYF. The CDR3 DNA reads TGCGCCAGCAGCCAAGAGAAAGGGAAGGAGACCCAGTACTTC.

The chain carries TRBV19 and TRBJ2-5, with a possible D match to TRBD1 (5 bases). The CDR3 is 14 amino acids. Germline loops: CDR1 LNHDA, CDR2 SQIVND (reference sequence). The germline V and J ends were trimmed by 4 bases and 4 bases, with 13 bases remaining between them. This CDR3 is CASSKVWGAETQYF. The DNA for the CDR3 is TGTGCCAGTAGTAAGGTGTGGGGCGCAGAGACCCAGTACTTC.

The gene calls are TRBV5-1 and TRBJ2-2; TRBD1 matches 8 bases. CDR3 size: 15 residues. The V gene's germline CDR1 is SGHRS and CDR2 YFSETQ. Losses at the gene ends were 0 bases for V and 4 bases for J; bases not matched to a gene: 2. CDR3 amino acids: CASSLGDRLTGELFF. CDR3 in DNA: TGCGCCAGCAGCTTGGGGGACAGGCTCACCGGGGAGCTGTTTTTT. The full variable domain, rest sourced from reference TRBV5-1 and TRBJ2-2, is KAGVTQTPRYLIKTRGQQVTLSCSPISGHRSVSWYQQTPGQGLQFLFEYFSETQRNKGNFPGRFSGRQFSNSRSEMNVSTLELGDSALYLCASSLGDRLTGELFFGEGSRLTVL.

As concerns this clone: This sample includes further DNA sequences coding for the same CDR3. The genes are TRBV5-1 and TRBJ2-2; D is unresolved. Per germline, CDR1 SGHRS and CDR2 YFSETQ. Trimming cost V 0 bases and J 5 bases, with 2 bases left between them. The CDR3 spans 12 residues. The CDR3 reads CASSLDTGELFF. The CDR3, as DNA: TGCGCCAGCAGCTTGGATACCGGGGAGCTGTTTTTT.

Concerning this clone: This sample also contains other DNA sequences that code for the same CDR3. The chain employs TRBV5-6 and TRBJ1-1, with D unresolved. The CDR3 is 13 amino acids. CDR1 and CDR2 (germline): SGHDT, YYEEEE. V was clipped by 0 bases and J by 0 bases, with 3 bases between them. In nucleotides, the CDR3 is TGTGCCAGCAGCTTGGTTCTGAACACTGAAGCTTTCTTT. Translated, it gives CASSLVLNTEAFF.

This sequence joins TRBV30 and TRBJ2-5; TRBD2 agrees at 7 bases. The CDR3 length is 12 residues. Trimming removed 4 bases from V and 6 bases from J; junction bases left unmatched: 5. Germline V lookup: CDR1 GTSNPN, CDR2 SVGIG (reference sequence). DNA of the CDR3: TGTGCCTGGACTGGGACTACTAAGACCCAGTACTTC. Translating gives CAWTGTTKTQYF. The entire variable domain, with the rest obtained from reference TRBV30 and TRBJ2-5, is as follows: SQTIHQWPATLVQPVGSPLSLECTVEGTSNPNLYWYRQAAGRGLQLLFYSVGIGQISSEVPQNLSASRPQDRQFILSSKKLLLSDSGFYLCAWTGTTKTQYFGPGTRLLVL.

V gene TRBV4-1 combines with J gene TRBJ2-3; TRBD2 might be the D (5 bases). The CDR3 contains 16 residues. The V end was cut by 4 bases, the J end by 0 bases, with 14 bases between. Germline-derived CDR1 and CDR2 are MGHRA and YSYEKL. The CDR3 here is CASSPRETTSTDTQYF. CDR3 coding DNA: TGCGCCAGCAGCCCCCGCGAGACTACAAGCACAGATACGCAGTATTTT.

The chain is built from TRBV2 and TRBJ1-6; D possibly corresponds to TRBD1 (5 bases). V was shortened by 9 bases and J by 8 bases, with 14 bases between the two germline ends. The CDR3 is made up of 13 amino acids. Per the germline V gene, CDR1 is SNHLY and CDR2 is FYNNEI. In DNA, the CDR3 is TGTGCCAGTTCCGGGGCGAGGGATTCACCCCTCCACTTT. This sequence encodes CASSGARDSPLHF.

DNA for the CDR3: TGTGCCAGCAGAACCGGGACTGACGCCTACGAGCAGTACTTC. Protein product: CASRTGTDAYEQYF. The rearrangement links TRBV5-8 to TRBJ2-7, with D maybe TRBD2 (6 bases). The CDR3 has 14 residues. Germline lookup yields CDR1 SGHTS and CDR2 YDEGEE. V was pared by 5 bases and J by 2 bases, with 14 bases between.

This sequence joins TRBV5-1 and TRBJ1-1; D remains ambiguous. Germline CDR1 SGHRS, CDR2 YFSETQ. Trimming removed 0 bases from V and 1 base from J, with 7 bases in between. The CDR3 is 14 amino acids. The CDR3 DNA reads TGCGCCAGCAGCTTGGATATAGCGAACACTGAAGCTTTCTTT. Its translation is CASSLDIANTEAFF.

The chain couples TRBV15 to TRBJ2-7, with D possibly TRBD1 on 5 matching bases. The CDR3 sequence is 16 residues long. Between the trimmed V and J ends, which lost 1 base and 0 bases, there was a span of 13 bases. Germline CDR1 is LNHNV and CDR2 is YYDKDF (reference sequence). CDR3 in DNA: TGTGCCACCAGCAGAGCCCCCAGGGTGAGCTCCTACGAGCAGTACTTC. It codes for CATSRAPRVSSYEQYF.

The chain couples TRBV7-8 to TRBJ2-2; the D gene is possibly TRBD1 (5 bases). Trimming took off 0 bases at V and 8 bases at J, with 10 bases between the two ends. The CDR3 length is 14 residues. The germline V gene encodes CDR1 SGHVS and CDR2 FQNEAQ. DNA for the CDR3: TGTGCCAGCAGCTTAGCCCAGGGTTCGGGGGAGCTGTTTTTT. Translated, it gives CASSLAQGSGELFF. Supplemented by reference TRBV7-8 and TRBJ2-2, the full variable domain reads GAGVSQSPRYKVAKRGQDVALRCDPISGHVSLFWYQQALGQGPEFLTYFQNEAQLDKSGLPSDRFFAERPEGSVSTLKIQRTQQEDSAVYLCASSLAQGSGELFFGEGSRLTVL.